A single sample gave rise to the 20 T cell receptor beta chains below, sequenced in a study of CD8 T cells in ankylosing spondylitis. Notes on the study in general: Ankylosing spondylitis blood seemed to carry a telltale TCR beta motif made of several highly homologous variants.

TCRdb re-analysed the 5' RACE reads in MiXCR, keeping a single row per CDR3 protein. The table has roughly 350,000 distinct CDR3 sequences, 6.5% to 10% seen once. Their antigen targets remain unknown. Sequencing was done on a sample of blood, either unsorted or a sorted T cell fraction (not recorded which). The source of these receptors is a male donor with ankylosing spondylitis.

This clonotype was picked up a small number of times. The V gene is TRBV7-2, the J gene TRBJ2-7; D remains unclear. There are 15 residues in the CDR3. The V gene's germline CDR1 is SGHTA and CDR2 FQGNSA. Trimming removed 2 bases at V and 2 bases at J, with 13 bases between. For the CDR3, the DNA is TGTGCCAGCAGCTTATTTAACCGGGCAACCTACGAGCAGTACTTC. It translates to CASSLFNRATYEQYF.

This clonotype has ten or more counts. CDR3 in amino acids: CASSVLAGDHEQFF. The CDR3 DNA follows: TGTGCCAGCAGTGTGCTAGCGGGAGACCATGAGCAGTTCTTC. This chain joins TRBV2 and TRBJ2-1, with 10 bases identical to TRBD2. Germline-derived CDR1 and CDR2 are SNHLY and FYNNEI. The ends lost 4 bases at V and 8 bases at J; junction bases unmatched: 5. This CDR3 comprises 14 residues.

This clonotype came up a few times. The chain carries TRBV14 and TRBJ2-3; 7 bases line up with TRBD2. V lost 2 bases, J lost 7 bases, and 6 bases stayed unmatched. CDR1 and CDR2 (germline): SGHDN, FVKESK. This CDR3 spans 14 amino acids. The chain's CDR3 is CASSQRIAGYTQYF. The DNA of the CDR3 is TGTGCCAGCAGCCAACGAATAGCGGGCTATACGCAGTATTTT.

This clonotype was seen ten or more times. The chain has TRBV5-1 and TRBJ2-3; D is uncertain. The CDR3 loop spans 15 amino acids. Germline loops: CDR1 SGHRS, CDR2 YFSETQ. The V end was cut by 0 bases, the J end by 1 base, with 9 bases between. CDR3 loop: CASSLDGSGTDTQYF. The CDR3 DNA reads TGCGCCAGCAGCTTGGACGGAAGCGGCACAGATACGCAGTATTTT.

This clonotype was picked up a small number of times. This chain uses TRBV21-1 with TRBJ2-7. TRBV21-1 is a recognized pseudogene. The CDR3 totals 14 residues. The CDR3 coding sequence is TGTGCCAGCAGCAAAGCGAGGGAGTCCTACGAGCAGTACTTC. Translation gives CASSKARESYEQYF.

This clonotype was seen many times. The J gene is TRBJ2-4, the V gene TRBV7-2, with D possibly being TRBD2 (7 bases). The ends were cut back, 3 bases at V and 0 bases at J, with 9 bases in the middle. CDR1 and CDR2 from the germline V gene are SGHTA and FQGNSA. This CDR3 spans 15 amino acids. The CDR3 sequence is CASSLGGLAKNIQYF. DNA of the CDR3: TGTGCCAGCAGCTTGGGGGGGCTAGCCAAAAACATTCAGTACTTC.

The sample holds a few counts of this clonotype. The chain links TRBV4-1 to TRBJ1-6, with a weak D call TRBD1 (5 bases). V was cut by 1 base and J by 10 bases, with 14 bases left in between. This CDR3 has 15 residues. Looked up from germline, CDR1 is MGHRA and CDR2 is YSYEKL. The CDR3 DNA reads TGCGCCAGCAGCCAAGGCATAGGGGTTCGGTCACCCCTCCACTTT. As protein: CASSQGIGVRSPLHF.

This clonotype occurred a few times. At one end the junction does not follow the germline gene, possibly because of a read error. The chain couples TRBV6-4 to TRBJ2-1; 9 bases fit TRBD1. Germline V lookup: CDR1 MRHNA, CDR2 SNTAGT. The CDR3 totals 14 residues. CDR3 coding DNA: TGTGCCAGCAGTGACTCGGGGGAGACAGGGGGACTTCTCTTC. Amino acid sequence: CASSDSGETGGLLF.

This sequence joins TRBV7-2 and TRBJ2-3; 7 bases align to TRBD2. This CDR3 has 16 residues. V lost 0 bases to trimming and J lost 6 bases; unmatched junction nucleotides: 9. Germline V gene data show CDR1 as SGHTA and CDR2 as FQGNSA. Written as DNA, the CDR3 is TGTGCCAGCAGCTTAGCCCGACTAGCATTGTCGGATACGCAGTATTTT. It specifies CASSLARLALSDTQYF.

The chain is built from TRBV25-1 and TRBJ1-1; D remains ambiguous. CDR1 and CDR2 from the germline V gene are MGHDK and SYGVNS. V was trimmed by 4 bases and J by 1 base, leaving 13 bases between them. CDR3 length equals 15 residues. The CDR3 DNA sequence: TGTGCCAGCAGTGGGTTCATGGCGGCGAACACTGAAGCTTTCTTT. Protein sequence: CASSGFMAANTEAFF.

This clonotype occurred many times. The V call is TRBV6-1, the J call TRBJ2-7; weak D call: TRBD2 (6 bases). This CDR3 contains 14 residues. Trimming removed 7 bases at V and 0 bases at J, with 13 bases between. The germline V gene encodes CDR1 MNHNS and CDR2 SASEGT. The CDR3, as DNA: TGTGCCAGCAACGCCGGGACTCCCTCCTACGAGCAGTACTTC. Its translation: CASNAGTPSYEQYF.

The chain has TRBV28 and TRBJ2-7, with TRBD2 matching over 16 bases. The CDR3 spans 15 residues. Germline assignment: CDR1 MDHEN and CDR2 SYDVKM. J lost 8 bases, V lost 5 bases, and 6 bases had no gene match. CDR3 DNA sequence: TGTGCCAGCAGTCCGGGACTAGCGGGAGGGCCGAAGCAGTACTTC. Amino acids: CASSPGLAGGPKQYF.

Many counts were recorded for this clonotype. The chain has TRBV24-1 and TRBJ1-5, with TRBD1 matching over 7 bases. After removal of 4 bases from V and 7 bases from J, the junction contained 9 bases not matched to a gene. The CDR3 runs to 15 residues. Germline CDR1 KGHDR, CDR2 SFDVKD. The CDR3 here is CATSDRHRGSQPQHF. The CDR3 nucleotides are TGTGCCACCAGTGACCGACACAGGGGAAGCCAGCCCCAGCATTTT.

At least ten counts were recorded for this clonotype. The J gene is TRBJ2-1, the V gene TRBV4-1, with 14 bases aligning to TRBD2. Looked up from germline, CDR1 is MGHRA and CDR2 is YSYEKL. The ends lost 3 bases at V and 6 bases at J; junction bases unmatched: 16. CDR3 length: 20 residues. Here the CDR3 reads CASSHGVRGLAGALSNEQFF. The CDR3 nucleotides read TGCGCCAGCAGCCATGGGGTCCGGGGACTAGCGGGAGCTTTATCCAATGAGCAGTTCTTC.

This clonotype was counted between two and nine times. The chain couples TRBV20-1 to TRBJ2-3, with 11 bases lining up with TRBD2. Germline V gene lookup returns CDR1 DFQATT and CDR2 SNEGSKA (reference sequence). J lost 1 base, V lost 6 bases, and 6 bases had no gene match. This CDR3 is built from 15 residues. The CDR3 reads CSARGLADGTDTQYF. The CDR3 DNA is TGCAGTGCCAGGGGACTAGCGGACGGCACAGATACGCAGTATTTT.

This clonotype was recorded at least ten times. The genes are TRBV28 and TRBJ2-7; TRBD1 matches at 7 bases. The CDR3 length is 17 residues. The trim removed 5 bases at V and 2 bases at J, leaving 15 bases unmatched. Germline CDR1 and CDR2: MDHEN and SYDVKM. CDR3 residues: CASSRPPYRQGTYEQYF. In DNA form, the CDR3 reads TGTGCCAGCAGTCGCCCCCCCTACCGACAGGGTACCTACGAGCAGTACTTC.

This clonotype occurred a few times. The chain uses TRBV12-3 or TRBV12-4 and TRBJ1-5; D might be TRBD1 (5 bases). This CDR3 region has 14 residues. The V and J ends lost 5 bases and 7 bases respectively, with 15 bases between them. The CDR3 DNA reads TGTGCCAGCAGTACGCAGGGTCAGGAGCAGCCCCAGCATTTT. Translation: CASSTQGQEQPQHF.

This clonotype was seen a few times. This sequence joins TRBV29-1 and TRBJ1-3, with unresolved D. Trimming took off 1 base at V and 0 bases at J, with 4 bases between the two ends. The CDR3 sequence is 13 residues long. Germline assignment: CDR1 SQVTM and CDR2 ANQGSEA. As DNA, the CDR3 is TGCAGCGTTGAAGCGCTCTCTGGAAACACCATATATTTT. Protein product: CSVEALSGNTIYF. The full variable domain, rest sourced from reference TRBV29-1 and TRBJ1-3, is SAVISQKPSRDICQRGTSLTIQCQVDSQVTMMFWYRQQPGQSLTLIATANQGSEATYESGFVIDKFPISRPNLTFSTLTVSNMSPEDSSIYLCSVEALSGNTIYFGEGSWLTVV.

The genes are TRBV5-1 and TRBJ2-1, with TRBD2 identical over 9 bases. CDR1 is SGHRS and CDR2 is YFSETQ in the germline V gene. Unmatched junction bases numbered 5, after V lost 1 base and J lost 6 bases. CDR3 length: 15 amino acids. CDR3 sequence: CASSLPREGRNEQFF. In DNA, the CDR3 is TGCGCCAGCAGCTTGCCGCGGGAGGGCCGCAATGAGCAGTTCTTC.

This clonotype was seen repeatedly, ten times or more. J is TRBJ1-1 and V is TRBV6-2 or TRBV6-3; no clear D. The CDR3 is 15 residues long. Germline V gene lookup returns CDR1 MNHEY and CDR2 SVGEGT. V was pared by 4 bases and J by 0 bases, with 12 bases between. CDR3 residues: CASSLAGGLNTEAFF. The CDR3 coding sequence is TGTGCCAGCAGTTTGGCCGGCGGCTTGAACACTGAAGCTTTCTTT.